This TCR beta chain was sequenced in a study of cytomegalovirus exposure and HLA in healthy donors. The study, taken as a whole, reports: Highest at DRB1 and lowest at HLA-C, TCR association rates differed among HLA loci in a later analysis. It was taken for granted in presence/absence analyses that sequencing depth across donors was roughly uniform. For TCR beta chains, V- and J-gene trimming was later linked to a missense DCLRE1C variant. An analysis done earlier found most TCR beta V segments productive about 87% or about 30% of the time.

The PCR was carried out with 60 Vbeta primers and 13 Jbeta primers. Some clones are missing from TCRdb's copy, which holds only in-frame ones; the method was immunoSEQ multiplex PCR. This table holds over 120,000 clones, 80% found once. Trimming took 2 bases from V and 0 from J, leaving 8 bases between them. Germline CDR1 and CDR2: MNHNS and SASEGT. This CDR3 contains 15 residues. A note on this clone: Its antigen is unidentified.

The clonotype comes from a man aged 45-65 years in good health and CMV-seronegative. This chain links TRBV6-1 with TRBJ1-3, with no clear D. Sequencing was performed on PBMCs. CDR3: CASSEMRGSGNTIYF. Written as DNA, the CDR3 is TGTGCCAGCAGTGAAATGCGGGGCTCTGGAAACACCATATATTTT.